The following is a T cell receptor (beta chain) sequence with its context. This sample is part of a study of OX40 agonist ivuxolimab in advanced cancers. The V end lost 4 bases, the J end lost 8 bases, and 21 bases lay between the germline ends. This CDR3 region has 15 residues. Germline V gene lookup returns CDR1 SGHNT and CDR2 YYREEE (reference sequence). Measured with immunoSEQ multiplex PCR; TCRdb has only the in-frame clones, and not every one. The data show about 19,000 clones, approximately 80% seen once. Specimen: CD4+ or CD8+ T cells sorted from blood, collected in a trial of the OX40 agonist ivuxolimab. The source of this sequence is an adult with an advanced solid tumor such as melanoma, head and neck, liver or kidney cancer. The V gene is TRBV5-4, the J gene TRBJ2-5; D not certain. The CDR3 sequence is CASSQSGLGERTQYF. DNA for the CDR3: TGTGCCAGCAGCCAAAGTGGGTTGGGTGAGAGAACCCAGTACTTC.